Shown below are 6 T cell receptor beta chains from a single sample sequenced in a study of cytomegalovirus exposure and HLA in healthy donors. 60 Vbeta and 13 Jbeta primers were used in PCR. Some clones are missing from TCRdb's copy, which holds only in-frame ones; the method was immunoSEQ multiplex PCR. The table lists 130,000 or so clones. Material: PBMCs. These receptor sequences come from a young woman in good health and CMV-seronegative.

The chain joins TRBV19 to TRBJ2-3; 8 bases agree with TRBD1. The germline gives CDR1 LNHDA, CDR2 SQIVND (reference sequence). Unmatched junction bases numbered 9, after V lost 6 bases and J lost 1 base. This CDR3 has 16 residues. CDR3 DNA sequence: TGTGCCAGTAGCATCCTACCGGGACAGGGCACAGATACGCAGTATTTT. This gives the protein CASSILPGQGTDTQYF.

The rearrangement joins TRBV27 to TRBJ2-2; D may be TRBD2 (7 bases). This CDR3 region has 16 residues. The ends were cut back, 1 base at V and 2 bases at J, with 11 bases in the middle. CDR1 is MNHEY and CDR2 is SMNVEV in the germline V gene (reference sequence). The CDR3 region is CASSLYAGANTGELFF. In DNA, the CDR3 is TGTGCCAGCAGTTTATATGCGGGGGCTAACACCGGGGAGCTGTTTTTT.

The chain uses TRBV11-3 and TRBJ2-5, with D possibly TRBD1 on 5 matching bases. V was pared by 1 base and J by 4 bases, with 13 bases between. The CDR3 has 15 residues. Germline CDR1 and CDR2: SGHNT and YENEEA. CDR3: CASSLGQGRGETQYF. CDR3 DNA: TGTGCCAGCAGCTTAGGTCAGGGAAGAGGAGAGACCCAGTACTTC.

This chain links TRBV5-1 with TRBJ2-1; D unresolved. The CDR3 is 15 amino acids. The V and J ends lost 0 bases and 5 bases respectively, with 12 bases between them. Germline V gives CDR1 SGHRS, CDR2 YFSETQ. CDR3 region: CASSLAQVTDNEQFF. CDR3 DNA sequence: TGCGCCAGCAGCTTGGCGCAAGTTACTGACAATGAGCAGTTCTTC.

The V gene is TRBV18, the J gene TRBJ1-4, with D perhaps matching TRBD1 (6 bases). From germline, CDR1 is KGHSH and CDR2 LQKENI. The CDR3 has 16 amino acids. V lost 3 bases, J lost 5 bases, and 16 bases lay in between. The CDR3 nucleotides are TGTGCCAGCTCACCGCAAGACAGGAGACTAAATGAAAAACTGTTTTTT. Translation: CASSPQDRRLNEKLFF.

The CDR3 spells CASSLMPLRTGLGETQYF. The CDR3 DNA follows: TGTGCCAGCAGTCTTATGCCCCTCCGGACAGGGCTAGGAGAGACCCAGTACTTC. The chain employs TRBV27 and TRBJ2-5, with 8 bases that match TRBD1. V was pared by 5 bases and J by 4 bases, with 18 bases of the junction left unmatched. The CDR3 consists of 18 residues. Germline V CDR1 and CDR2: MNHEY, SMNVEV (reference sequence).